One TCR beta chain is described in this entry. The antigen remains unidentified. These data belong to a study of T cells in narcolepsy. About the research overall: Enrolled donors included narcolepsy type 1 or type 2 patients and healthy controls.

After removal of 10 bases from V and 4 bases from J, the junction contained 10 bases not matched to a gene. Germline V gives CDR1 LNHDA, CDR2 SQIVND (reference sequence). The CDR3 totals 14 residues. Here immunoSEQ multiplex PCR was the method, and the copy in TCRdb shows in-frame clones only, minus some. This table has 25,000 to 35,000 clones, approximately 83% appearing once. Study-wide results and limits: Autoreactive HCRT-specific and TRIB2-specific clonotypes were marked in same-patient CSF-versus-blood CD4+ comparisons.

The chain joins TRBV19 to TRBJ1-2; 9 bases align to TRBD1. This receptor was identified in a human donor with narcolepsy. The specimen sequenced was CD45RA- memory CD4+ T cells from PBMCs. This chain's CDR3 is CATSQGAPSYGYTF. The CDR3 nucleotides are TGTGCCACATCACAGGGGGCGCCTAGCTATGGCTACACCTTC.